This T cell receptor beta chain is drawn from a study of early T cells in non-severe SARS-CoV-2 infection. The sample holds a few counts of this clonotype. Its cognate antigen is unknown. TCRdb reprocessed the 5' RACE reads via MiXCR and lists one record per CDR3 protein. The table lists tens of thousands of distinct CDR3 sequences, roughly a tenth of them singletons. General study findings and limits: VDJdb matching skewed toward anti-spike CD8 responses, missing private and CD4 specificities.

This CDR3 spans 13 amino acids. Germline CDR1 reads SGHVS; CDR2 reads FQNEAQ. Trimming removed 1 base at V and 4 bases at J, with 5 bases between. The specimen was whole blood. The chain joins TRBV7-8 to TRBJ1-5; D gene uncertain. The TCR sequence derives from an adult who was a healthcare worker with PCR-confirmed SARS-CoV-2 infection or an uninfected control (not recorded which). The CDR3 DNA follows: TGTGCCAGCAGCTTAGACTTGAATCAGCCCCAGCATTTT. This sequence encodes CASSLDLNQPQHF.